This T cell receptor beta chain was sequenced in a study of blood T cell repertoires in COVID-19. Study background: The United States, Italy and Spain supplied acute and convalescent COVID-19 samples. PBMCs, B-cell-depleted T cells, or T cells were the source of the cDNA or gDNA that made up the material.

Per the study methods: How many nucleated cells were present was estimated from reference gene primer amplification. Assay: immunoSEQ multiplex PCR; the TCRdb copy retains only in-frame clones and omits some. The V and J calls and clone size come from that table; D and trimming were worked out from the DNA. The table records fewer than 200,000 clones, 76% of them present only once. Germline assignment: CDR1 SGHNT and CDR2 YENEEA. Trimming stripped 5 bases from V and 5 bases from J, with 10 bases between. This CDR3 region has 12 residues. The chain carries TRBV11-3 and TRBJ2-7; D is unresolved. The source is a woman at least 80 years old with acute or convalescent COVID-19. Sequenced input: peripheral blood. The CDR3 DNA follows: TGTGCCAGCAGCCGAGGCTTCAACGAGCAGTACTTC. This gives the protein CASSRGFNEQYF.